One sample yielded the 21 T cell receptor beta chains listed below, sequenced in a study of shared clonotypes between healthy human individuals. Sequenced by immunoSEQ multiplex PCR; TCRdb stores in-frame clones only, minus some. Of 2 million to 2.5 million clones listed, 85% to 95% are singletons. Input material: naive CD4+ T cells from PBMCs. The subset denotes: CD45RA+ positively selected. The receptors come from a man between 18 and 35 years old in good health. Some clones in this sample may be carry-over from other donors' samples.

The V call is TRBV11-2, the J call TRBJ2-2; no clear D gene. From germline, CDR1 is SGHAT and CDR2 FQNNGV. The V end lost 6 bases, the J end lost 6 bases, and 8 bases lay between the germline ends. The CDR3 is 12 residues long. Written as DNA, the CDR3 is TGTGCCAGCAGGGTAGTCGCCGGGGAGCTGTTTTTT. Protein: CASRVVAGELFF. Using reference TRBV11-2 and TRBJ2-2 for the parts outside the CDR3, the full variable domain is EAGVAQSPRYKIIEKRQSVAFWCNPISGHATLYWYQQILGQGPKLLIQFQNNGVVDDSQLPKDRFSAERLKGVDSTLKIQPAKLEDSAVYLCASRVVAGELFFGEGSRLTVL.

The V call is TRBV9, the J call TRBJ1-1, with D uncertain. The V end lost 4 bases, the J end lost 6 bases, and 16 bases lay between the germline ends. Germline V gene sequence: CDR1 SGDLS, CDR2 YYNGEE. The CDR3 sequence is 14 residues long. CDR3 in DNA: TGTGCCAGCAGCCCCCGTGGTTTTAGTGCTGAAGCTTTCTTT. This gives the protein CASSPRGFSAEAFF. Using reference TRBV9 and TRBJ1-1 for the parts outside the CDR3, the full variable domain is DSGVTQTPKHLITATGQRVTLRCSPRSGDLSVYWYQQSLDQGLQFLIQYYNGEERAKGNILERFSAQQFPDLHSELNLSSLELGDSALYFCASSPRGFSAEAFFGQGTRLTVV.

The chain couples TRBV5-1 to TRBJ2-1; 10 nucleotides line up with TRBD2. The CDR3 consists of 19 residues. Germline CDR1 reads SGHRS; CDR2 reads YFSETQ. V lost 6 bases, J lost 0 bases, and 15 bases stayed unmatched. CDR3 in amino acids: CASTVLAGVPPSSYNEQFF. In DNA, the CDR3 is TGCGCCAGCACGGTTCTAGCGGGAGTCCCACCCAGCTCCTACAATGAGCAGTTCTTC.

The chain joins TRBV19 to TRBJ2-3; possibly TRBD1 or TRBD2 for D (6 bases each). This CDR3 region has 17 residues. Germline CDR1 reads LNHDA; CDR2 reads SQIVND (reference sequence). The V end was cut by 8 bases, the J end by 4 bases, with 25 bases between. The CDR3 here is CASRVGRGDRRSDTQYF. The CDR3 DNA follows: TGTGCCAGTCGGGTCGGGCGGGGCGACAGGAGGTCAGATACGCAGTATTTT.

The chain joins TRBV6-5 to TRBJ1-3; D gene ambiguous. V lost 5 bases and J 0 bases, leaving 11 bases between the germline ends. The CDR3 totals 15 residues. In germline, CDR1 is MNHEY, CDR2 SVGAGI. The CDR3 nucleotides read TGTGCCAGCAGTCGCAGGCCTAGCTCTGGAAACACCATATATTTT. Translated, it gives CASSRRPSSGNTIYF.

The rearrangement links TRBV5-1 to TRBJ2-3; 14 positions match TRBD2. V was pared by 2 bases and J by 1 base, with 6 bases of the junction left unmatched. Germline V CDR1 and CDR2: SGHRS, YFSETQ. The CDR3 contains 18 residues. The CDR3, as DNA: TGCGCCAGCAGCTTTGGGACTAGCGGGAGTCTCGGCACAGATACGCAGTATTTT. Translating gives CASSFGTSGSLGTDTQYF. Drawing the rest from reference TRBV5-1 and TRBJ2-3, the complete variable domain is KAGVTQTPRYLIKTRGQQVTLSCSPISGHRSVSWYQQTPGQGLQFLFEYFSETQRNKGNFPGRFSGRQFSNSRSEMNVSTLELGDSALYLCASSFGTSGSLGTDTQYFGPGTRLTVL.

The rearrangement links TRBV28 to TRBJ2-7; D is unclear. The CDR3 has 14 amino acids. Trimming cost V 7 bases and J 2 bases, with 15 bases left between them. In germline, CDR1 is MDHEN, CDR2 SYDVKM. The CDR3 coding sequence is TGTGCCAGCAACCCTTCCCTTAACGCCTACGAGCAGTACTTC. As protein: CASNPSLNAYEQYF.

The chain recombines TRBV29-1 with TRBJ1-1; a weak D match, TRBD1 (6 bases). CDR1 is SQVTM and CDR2 is ANQGSEA in the germline V gene. The ends were cut back, 8 bases at V and 2 bases at J, with 21 bases in the middle. There are 15 residues in the CDR3. The chain's CDR3 is CSTPRRGAGNTEAFF. CDR3 nucleotide sequence: TGCAGCACCCCCCGGCGGGGGGCGGGAAACACTGAAGCTTTCTTT.

This sequence joins TRBV11-2 and TRBJ2-3, with 8 nucleotides matching TRBD2. Germline V gene lookup returns CDR1 SGHAT and CDR2 FQNNGV. This CDR3 comprises 14 residues. The trim removed 5 bases at V and 4 bases at J, leaving 5 bases unmatched. The CDR3 spells CASSPYGRADTQYF. CDR3 coding DNA: TGTGCCAGCAGCCCGTACGGGAGGGCAGATACGCAGTATTTT.

This clone was recorded once. The V gene is TRBV28, the J gene TRBJ1-2; D not resolved. Between the trimmed V and J ends, which lost 6 bases and 6 bases, there was a span of 17 bases. CDR3 length: 14 amino acids. The V gene's germline CDR1 is MDHEN and CDR2 SYDVKM. The CDR3 reads CASRPYRGGDGYTF. In DNA, the CDR3 is TGTGCCAGCAGACCATACCGGGGAGGAGATGGCTACACCTTC.

The chain is built from TRBV5-1 and TRBJ2-6; 8 bases are a match to TRBD1. This CDR3 has 17 residues. V gave up 4 bases and J gave up 1 base; unmatched junction bases: 7. The germline CDR1 and CDR2 sequences are SGHRS and YFSETQ. The CDR3 reads CASSPGTGGSGANVLTF. In nucleotides, the CDR3 is TGCGCCAGCAGCCCCGGGACAGGCGGGTCTGGGGCCAACGTCCTGACTTTC. The complete variable domain, with remaining parts taken from reference TRBV5-1 and TRBJ2-6, reads KAGVTQTPRYLIKTRGQQVTLSCSPISGHRSVSWYQQTPGQGLQFLFEYFSETQRNKGNFPGRFSGRQFSNSRSEMNVSTLELGDSALYLCASSPGTGGSGANVLTFGAGSRLTVL.

Turning to this clone: Other DNA sequences from this sample encode an identical CDR3 as well. CDR3 residues: CASSERNNEQFF. CDR3 nucleotide sequence: TGTGCCAGCAGTGAACGGAACAATGAGCAGTTCTTC. This sequence joins TRBV6-1 and TRBJ2-1; D remains ambiguous. The germline V gene encodes CDR1 MNHNS and CDR2 SASEGT. V shed 2 bases and J shed 5 bases, with 4 bases lying between them. The CDR3 is 12 residues long.

The V call is TRBV5-4, the J call TRBJ2-7, with a weak D call TRBD1 (6 bases). Germline V lookup: CDR1 SGHNT, CDR2 YYREEE (reference sequence). The CDR3 length is 13 residues. V dropped 5 bases and J dropped 4 bases, with 13 bases sitting between them. The CDR3 nucleotides are TGTGCCAGCAGAAGGGACAACGGTTACGAGCAGTACTTC. Its translation: CASRRDNGYEQYF.

The gene calls are TRBV19 and TRBJ1-1; maybe TRBD1 (6 bases). The germline V gene has CDR1 LNHDA and CDR2 SQIVND (reference sequence). This CDR3 has 13 residues. Trimming took 10 bases from V and 6 from J, leaving 18 bases between them. DNA of the CDR3: TGTGCCACCATGGTTCGGGGGGGCTCTGAAGCTTTCTTT. Encoded protein: CATMVRGGSEAFF.

The genes are TRBV9 and TRBJ1-1, with D maybe TRBD1 (5 bases). V dropped 3 bases and J dropped 3 bases, with 21 bases sitting between them. The CDR3 length is 17 residues. From germline, CDR1 is SGDLS and CDR2 YYNGEE. This chain's CDR3 is CASSAGTGEVTDTEAFF. CDR3 sequence (DNA): TGTGCCAGCAGCGCCGGGACGGGGGAAGTAACGGACACTGAAGCTTTCTTT.

Concerning this clone itself: In the same sample, other DNA sequences code for this CDR3. The V gene is TRBV7-3, the J gene TRBJ2-6; D is undetermined. This CDR3 contains 14 residues. The germline CDR1 and CDR2 sequences are SGHTA and FQGTGA. The germline V and J ends were trimmed by 2 bases and 1 base, with 3 bases remaining between them. CDR3 loop: CASSLGSGANVLTF. Written as DNA, the CDR3 is TGTGCCAGCAGCTTAGGTTCTGGGGCCAACGTCCTGACTTTC.

This clone was picked up a small number of times. The gene calls are TRBV25-1 and TRBJ1-1, with D perhaps TRBD1 (5 bases). The CDR3 totals 13 residues. Germline CDR1 is MGHDK and CDR2 is SYGVNS. Trimming shortened V by 4 bases and J by 3 bases, and 9 bases separated the two germline ends. For the CDR3, the DNA is TGTGCCAGCAGTGCTACACAGGACACTGAAGCTTTCTTT. Translated, it gives CASSATQDTEAFF.

The chain links TRBV7-2 to TRBJ2-2; 11 bases fit TRBD2. This CDR3 contains 18 residues. With 4 bases clipped from V and 7 bases from J, the junction kept 14 bases outside the gene matches. CDR1 SGHTA and CDR2 FQGNSA come from the germline V gene. CDR3 amino acids: CASSSVGLAAAGHGELFF. In DNA, the CDR3 is TGTGCCAGCAGCTCCGTGGGACTAGCGGCCGCCGGTCACGGGGAGCTGTTTTTT.

This chain connects TRBV28 to TRBJ1-1, with TRBD1 identical over 8 bases. CDR3 length: 14 amino acids. J lost 1 base, V lost 7 bases, and 5 bases had no gene match. CDR1 and CDR2 (germline): MDHEN, SYDVKM. CDR3 DNA sequence: TGTGCCAGCACCCCAGGGGGCGCGAACACTGAAGCTTTCTTT. Encoded protein: CASTPGGANTEAFF.

The chain combines TRBV28 with TRBJ1-5; TRBD1 might be the D (5 bases). The germline CDR1 and CDR2 sequences are MDHEN and SYDVKM. CDR3 length: 16 amino acids. V dropped 3 bases and J dropped 1 base, with 13 bases sitting between them. The CDR3 bases are TGTGCCAGCAGTTTGAATGGCGGGGGGAGCAATCAGCCCCAGCATTTT. Protein: CASSLNGGGSNQPQHF.

A remark on this clone: This sample also contains other DNA sequences that code for the same CDR3. V is TRBV18 and J is TRBJ2-7; 10 nucleotides agree with TRBD1. There are 15 residues in the CDR3. Trimming cost V 3 bases and J 3 bases; bases outside gene matches: 5. Germline V gene sequence: CDR1 KGHSH, CDR2 LQKENI. CDR3 DNA: TGTGCCAGCTCACCCGGGACAGGGGTCAACTACGAGCAGTACTTC. Its translation: CASSPGTGVNYEQYF.